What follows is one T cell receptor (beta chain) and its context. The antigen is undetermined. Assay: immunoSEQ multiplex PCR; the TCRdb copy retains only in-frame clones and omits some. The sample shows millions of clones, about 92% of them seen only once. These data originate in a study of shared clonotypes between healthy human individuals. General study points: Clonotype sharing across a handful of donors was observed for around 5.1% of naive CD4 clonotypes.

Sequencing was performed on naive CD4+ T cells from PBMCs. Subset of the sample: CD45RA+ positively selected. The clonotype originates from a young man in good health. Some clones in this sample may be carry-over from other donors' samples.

This CDR3 is CASSPPDWNTEAFF. CDR3 sequence (DNA): TGTGCCAGCAGCCCTCCCGACTGGAACACTGAAGCTTTCTTT. The rearrangement uses TRBV28 and TRBJ1-1; D is unclear. The germline V and J ends were trimmed by 6 bases and 1 base, with 12 bases remaining between them. Looked up from germline, CDR1 is MDHEN and CDR2 is SYDVKM. CDR3 length: 14 amino acids.